This is a list of T cell receptor beta chains from one sample in a study of vaccination and CD4 T cells after COVID-19. The antigens of these receptors remain unknown. TCRdb ran MiXCR on the PCR reads and lists one entry per CDR3 protein. Of about 14,000 distinct CDR3 sequences listed, 73% were seen once; the top ten hold about a tenth. Sequenced input: CD4+ T cells from blood, cultured in vitro. These receptors were obtained from a human donor who had recovered from COVID-19. The CDR3 runs from the conserved cysteine through the conserved F or W. Fields, in order: clone size, D gene, J gene, V gene, CDR3 DNA, CDR3 protein. D genes are given only for firm matches. Not all rows give a size; the values are once, few, many and, for expanded clones, a class.

>few|-|TRBJ1-1|TRBV7-9
TGTGCCAGCAGCGAACAGGGGAACACTGAAGCTTTCTTT
CASSEQGNTEAFF
>few|-|TRBJ2-2|TRBV28
TGTGCCAGCAAATGGGGAAGGGGGAGTGCCGGGGAGCTGTTTTTT
CASKWGRGSAGELFF
>-|-|TRBJ2-3|TRBV30
TGTGCCTGGAGTGTAGGGGGGAGCACAGATACGCAGTATTTT
CAWSVGGSTDTQYF
>-|TRBD1|TRBJ1-5|TRBV2
TGTGCCAGCGGTGGACAGGGTGTGGGTCAGCCCCAGCATTTT
CASGGQGVGQPQHF
>-|-|TRBJ2-3|TRBV27
TGTGCCAGCAGTCCCGGGACCGGACGCGCAGATACGCAGTATTTT
CASSPGTGRADTQYF
>-|-|TRBJ1-2|TRBV6-1
TGTGCCAGCAGCATTCCGGCAAACTATGGCTACACCTTC
CASSIPANYGYTF
>-|TRBD2|TRBJ2-1|TRBV12-3/TRBV12-4
TGTGCCAGCACCCCTCGGACTAGCGCCTACAATGAGCAGTTCTTC
CASTPRTSAYNEQFF
>few|TRBD2|TRBJ2-7|TRBV27
TGTGCCAGCAGTCGCCGGGTAGCGGGAGGAACCTCCTACGAGCAGTACTTC
CASSRRVAGGTSYEQYF
>-|TRBD1|TRBJ1-5|TRBV6-2/TRBV6-3
TGTGCCAGCGGACCCCAGGGGGCACCAACTCAGCCCCAGCATTTT
CASGPQGAPTQPQHF
>-|-|TRBJ1-5|TRBV25-1
TGTGCCAGCAGTGAATCAACAGCTTTGAGCAATCAGCCCCAGCATTTT
CASSESTALSNQPQHF
>-|-|TRBJ1-5|TRBV7-8
TGTGCCAGCAGCCGGACGGATCAGCCCCAGCATTTT
CASSRTDQPQHF
>once|-|TRBJ2-3|TRBV20-1
TGCAGTGCCGGGACATTTCTCACAGATACGCAGTATTTT
CSAGTFLTDTQYF
>-|-|TRBJ1-1|TRBV20-1
TGCAGTGCTAGAGATATAAGGGGCGCAGGCACTGAAGCTTTCTTT
CSARDIRGAGTEAFF
>few|-|TRBJ1-3|TRBV7-2
TGTGCCAGCAGCTTAGTGGGTCTGGCGAACACCATATATTTT
CASSLVGLANTIYF
>-|TRBD2|TRBJ2-5|TRBV7-9
TGTACCACTCAGGTAGCGGGAGTGGAGACCCAGTACTTC
CTTQVAGVETQYF
>-|TRBD1|TRBJ1-2|TRBV6-1
TGTGCCAGCAGTGAAGGGACAGGGGGCCTCTATGGCTACACCTTC
CASSEGTGGLYGYTF
>-|-|TRBJ1-2|TRBV6-1
TGTGCCAGCATGCCGCCGGACAGCTATGGCTACACCTTC
CASMPPDSYGYTF
>-|-|TRBJ2-5|TRBV7-2
TGTGCCAGCAGCTTAGACAGAAGGGAGACCCAGTACTTC
CASSLDRRETQYF
>-|-|TRBJ1-2|TRBV30
TGTGCCTGGAGTCCTCGGGCAGGGGCCCCGCGGGGCTATGGCTACACCTTC
CAWSPRAGAPRGYGYTF
>once|-|TRBJ2-1|TRBV27
TGTGCCAGCAGTTCCCGGCTGGGGTTAATTAATGAGCAGTTCTTC
CASSSRLGLINEQFF
>-|-|TRBJ2-3|TRBV20-1
TGCAGTGCCCAGGACTCCGGGACTCAAAGCACAGATACGCAGTATTTT
CSAQDSGTQSTDTQYF
>-|TRBD1|TRBJ2-2|TRBV11-3
TGTGCCAGCAGCCCTACGACAGGGACCACCGGGGAGCTGTTTTTT
CASSPTTGTTGELFF
>-|TRBD1|TRBJ1-6|TRBV6-2/TRBV6-3
TGTGCCAGCAGTTCGGGAAGGATCGTGAACAGGGGTTCGGCACCCCTCCACTTT
CASSSGRIVNRGSAPLHF
>-|-|TRBJ1-5|TRBV6-2/TRBV6-3
TGTGCCAGCAGCCTTAGGGGGGGGCAGCCCCAGCATTTT
CASSLRGGQPQHF
>-|TRBD1|TRBJ1-2|TRBV6-1
TGTGCCAGCAGTGCACACAGGGGGGCTAACTATGGCTACACCTTC
CASSAHRGANYGYTF
>-|TRBD1|TRBJ1-2|TRBV7-2
TGTGCCAGCAGCCTTCATTGGGACAGGGCGAGCTATGGCTACACCTTC
CASSLHWDRASYGYTF
>-|-|TRBJ2-2|TRBV7-8
TGTGCCAGCAGCCCAAACAGGGTATTCACCGGGGAGCTGTTTTTT
CASSPNRVFTGELFF
>-|-|TRBJ1-1|TRBV28
TGTGCCAGCAAGGGTAACACTGAAGCTTTCTTT
CASKGNTEAFF
>-|TRBD2|TRBJ2-5|TRBV11-3
TGTGCCAGCAGCCCCGGACTAGCGGGAGTACGGGAGACCCAGTACTTC
CASSPGLAGVRETQYF
>medium-sized|-|TRBJ1-2|TRBV6-1
TGTGCCAGTCAAACACAGGGACGCTATGGCTACACCTTC
CASQTQGRYGYTF
>-|TRBD1|TRBJ1-2|TRBV27
TGTGCCAGCAGGCCGACAGGGATCTATGGCTACACCTTC
CASRPTGIYGYTF
>-|-|TRBJ2-5|TRBV18
TGTGCCAGCTCACCGAACACTGGCGAGACCCAGTACTTC
CASSPNTGETQYF
>-|-|TRBJ1-3|TRBV27
TGTGCCAGCAGAGGGACCCCGGGAAACACCATATATTTT
CASRGTPGNTIYF
>-|TRBD1|TRBJ2-4|TRBV19
TGTGCCAGTAGCTCGGACAGGAACAAAAACATTCAGTACTTC
CASSSDRNKNIQYF
>-|-|TRBJ2-1|TRBV7-2
TGTGCCAGCAGCTTTAGCGGCGGCCACTCAGGTAATGAGCAGTTCTTC
CASSFSGGHSGNEQFF
>-|-|TRBJ2-2|TRBV2
TGTGCCAGCAATTTCCTCACCGGGGAGCTGTTTTTT
CASNFLTGELFF
>-|-|TRBJ1-2|TRBV2
TGTGCCAGCAGTGAAGCCGCAGAGTACACCTTC
CASSEAAEYTF
>-|-|TRBJ2-5|TRBV7-2
TGTGCCAGCAGCTCTATGGGACCTCAAGGGGGGACGGCCCAGTACTTC
CASSSMGPQGGTAQYF
>-|-|TRBJ2-3|TRBV6-2/TRBV6-3
TGTGCCAGCAGTTACTGGTCTGGTGAGCAGTATTTT
CASSYWSGEQYF